This T cell receptor (beta chain) is drawn from a study of shared clonotypes between healthy human individuals (dated by TCRdb to about 2020). Some background on the complete study: A few men and a couple of women, aged 18 to 49 years, made up the cohort. For each donor, three plates each were used for CD4 naive and CD4 memory, two plates were used for CD8 naive, and one plate was used for CD8 memory. To estimate repertoire size and how much clonotypes are shared between individuals, the study performed deep sequencing of blood TCR repertoires from about 5 healthy adults. Libraries were prepared and TCR repertoires were sequenced by different laboratories using diverse techniques, in order to increase sequencing depth and limit assay-specific biases. Leukapheresis yielded between about 0.9 and 9 billion PBMCs per donor. General findings and caveats noted by the study authors: Across a handful of donors, approximately 5% of naive CD4, approximately 3.6% of naive CD8, 2% to 2.5% of memory CD4, and under 0.45% of memory CD8 clonotypes were shared. The genetic and exposure-history diversity represented was limited by the small number of donors. Based on pairwise subsampling, the degree of clonotype sharing among donors was expected to be affected by sequencing depth. Clonotypes shared by all four sorted-subset donors showed higher generation probabilities than non-shared clonotypes. Sampling was restricted to blood, and TCR repertoires in tissue are likely to differ from TCR repertoires in blood. Estimated clonotype richness was generally larger for naive than for memory subsets. Even with the large sequencing depth, rarefaction of the sorted-subset datasets indicated that sequencing was incomplete.

Donors were healthy HIV-negative adults with no recently reported acute infections or vaccinations. Every donor was a Caucasian adult residing in Nashville, Tennessee, USA. Magnetic negative selection was used to enrich CD4+ T cells, after which naive cells were positively selected on CD45RA and the negative fraction became the memory subset. Blood was obtained by leukapheresis, after which PBMCs were separated by Ficoll-Histopaque density gradient centrifugation and cryopreserved in liquid nitrogen vapor phase. Purity and quantity of every magnetically sorted T cell population were checked by analytical flow cytometry. Each sorted fraction had its genomic DNA isolated and then quantified by UV absorbance on a Nanodrop 2000c. A remark on this clone: Its specific antigen is unknown. The record has no base qualities; no much larger clone is one base away.

Using the deep immunoSEQ assay, multiplex PCR amplified TCR CDR3 regions from genomic DNA. For each cell subset, the extracted genomic DNA was distributed evenly across all wells of several immunoSEQ 96-well plates, and each plate served as one replicate. For sorted subsets, roughly 200 ng of genomic DNA, equivalent to around 31,000 T cell genomes, went into each replicate PCR. Purified libraries were measured with a Qubit 3.0 fluorometer, size-checked on a Bioanalyzer 2100, and measured again with the KAPA Library Quantification kit. Every immunoSEQ 96-well plate was sequenced on a separate single-read 150-cycle Illumina NextSeq 550 flow cell. As for how the authors treated the data: Because the immunoSEQ output included only junctional sequences and no quality scores, the filtering could not be the same as the filtering used for full-length reads. To assign V/J genes and CDR3, sequences were annotated using PyIR, a Python wrapper for IgBLAST v1.9, with IMGT germline references. Any read was removed if the V/J assignment was weak (E-value above 1e-6), the CDR3 was missing, or the read contained stop codons, out-of-frame junctions, or ambiguous translated residues. A V3J clonotype was defined by an identical inferred V gene, J gene, and CDR3 amino acid sequence. The percentage overlap between two repertoires was calculated by dividing the number of shared unique clonotypes by the size of the smaller repertoire. Three approaches were used to assess repertoire richness: RTK rarefaction, the Chao1 estimator, and Recon v2.1 estimates of unobserved clonotypes. For all TCRbeta clonotypes obtained by the gDNA method from four donors, generation probabilities were computed with OLGA. The table comes from immuneACCESS by way of TCRdb, which keeps in-frame sequences with V and J called. Part of the clones is missing from these tables; in studies checked, under half for an unresolved V gene and the rest for unknown reasons. V and J calls and clone size are as listed in that table; D and trimming were resolved from the DNA. In this sample the table shows about 2.3 million clones, 90% to 95% of which occur a single time. The ten largest clonotypes hold about 0.41% of the sample.

V and J are truncated by 5 bases and 5 bases respectively, leaving an intervening sequence of 12 bases. From the cysteine up to the phenylalanine, the CDR3 has a length of 13 residues. Only the CDR3 DNA stays, 39 bases, in frame from base 1. The germline V gene sets CDR1 to SGHTA and CDR2 to FQGNSA. This clonotype was sampled from a man between 18 and 29 years old in good health. Some clones in this sample may be carry-over from other donors' samples. The V and J genes are TRBV7-2 and TRBJ1-2, with the D gene not clear enough to name. Sequencing input: naive CD4+ T cells from PBMCs. The sample's cell subset or site label, decoded: CD45RA+ positively selected. In nucleotide form, the sequence is TGTGCCAGCAGCCCATATCAGAGGTATGGCTACACCTTC. Its protein is CASSPYQRYGYTF. Full variable domain (CDR3 extended with the reference TRBV7-2 and TRBJ1-2 proteins): GAGVSQSPSNKVTEKGKDVELRCDPISGHTALYWYRQSLGQGLEFLIYFQGNSAPDKSGLPSDRFSAERTGGSVSTLTIQRTQQEDSAVYLCASSPYQRYGYTFGSGTRLTVV.